The 21 T cell receptor beta chains reported below all come from one sample, sequenced in a study of cytomegalovirus exposure and HLA in healthy donors. PCR was performed using 60 Vbeta and 13 Jbeta primers. The table came from immunoSEQ multiplex PCR; TCRdb's copy has only in-frame clones and leaves some out. Here the sample spans around 150,000 clones, 60% to 85% being singletons. The sequenced sample consisted of PBMCs. These receptor sequences come from a woman aged 25 to 39 in good health and CMV-seronegative.

V and J are TRBV30 and TRBJ1-1; unclear D gene. Trimming took 4 bases from V and 1 from J, leaving 10 bases between them. The CDR3 covers 13 residues. Germline V gene data show CDR1 as GTSNPN and CDR2 as SVGIG (reference sequence). The CDR3 sequence: CAWTHGANTEAFF. DNA for the CDR3: TGTGCCTGGACCCACGGAGCGAACACTGAAGCTTTCTTT.

This clone appeared a few times. The chain joins TRBV6-4 to TRBJ1-2; a possible D gene is TRBD1 (5 bases). Germline loops: CDR1 MRHNA, CDR2 SNTAGT. V lost 4 bases, J lost 4 bases, and 10 bases lay in between. This CDR3 has 13 amino acids. The CDR3, as DNA: TGTGCCAGCAGTGGGGAGGGGCCCTATGGCTACACCTTC. Amino acid sequence: CASSGEGPYGYTF.

This clone was detected only a few times. The gene calls are TRBV29-1 and TRBJ2-3; D remains ambiguous. The V gene's germline CDR1 is SQVTM and CDR2 ANQGSEA. The CDR3 is 13 amino acids. V was trimmed by 1 base and J by 3 bases, leaving 8 bases between them. Here the CDR3 DNA reads TGCAGCGTTGAAGTAGGCGGAACAGATACGCAGTATTTT. It translates to CSVEVGGTDTQYF.

V is TRBV7-2 and J is TRBJ2-7; maybe TRBD1 (6 bases). Trimming took 4 bases from V and 9 from J, leaving 19 bases between them. Germline CDR1 reads SGHTA; CDR2 reads FQGNSA. This CDR3 contains 14 residues. CDR3 in amino acids: CASSSYRDLRGQYF. The CDR3, as DNA: TGTGCCAGCAGCTCATACCGGGACCTCAGGGGGCAGTACTTC. Full variable domain (rest looked up from reference TRBV7-2 and TRBJ2-7): GAGVSQSPSNKVTEKGKDVELRCDPISGHTALYWYRQSLGQGLEFLIYFQGNSAPDKSGLPSDRFSAERTGGSVSTLTIQRTQQEDSAVYLCASSSYRDLRGQYFGPGTRLTVT.

In this sample, this clone turned up a few times. The chain is built from TRBV7-2 and TRBJ2-7, with 13 bases that match TRBD2. Germline V lookup: CDR1 SGHTA, CDR2 FQGNSA. With V trimmed by 5 bases and J by 5 bases, 6 bases remained unmatched. The CDR3 has 15 residues. CDR3 protein: CASSRGTSGADEQYF. The CDR3 nucleotides read TGTGCCAGCAGCCGCGGGACTAGCGGGGCCGACGAGCAGTACTTC.

This chain uses TRBV5-6 with TRBJ2-7; maybe TRBD1 (5 bases). Trimming stripped 2 bases from V and 2 bases from J, with 8 bases between. Looked up from germline, CDR1 is SGHDT and CDR2 is YYEEEE. This CDR3 has 13 residues. The CDR3 reads CASSFKGTYEQYF. The CDR3 coding sequence is TGTGCCAGCAGCTTCAAGGGGACCTACGAGCAGTACTTC.

This sequence joins TRBV5-3 and TRBJ1-2; 7 positions agree with TRBD1. TRBV5-3 counts as an open reading frame of uncertain function. The CDR3 is made up of 16 amino acids. The V and J ends lost 5 bases and 0 bases, in that order; junction bases with no gene match: 10. The CDR3 loop is CARRYTGDGANYGYTF. The CDR3 DNA sequence: TGTGCCAGAAGGTATACAGGGGATGGGGCTAACTATGGCTACACCTTC.

This chain links TRBV5-1 with TRBJ1-6; D is unresolved. The germline V gene has CDR1 SGHRS and CDR2 YFSETQ. The CDR3 has 15 residues. With 0 bases removed from V and 6 bases from J, the gap between germline ends came to 10 bases. This CDR3 is CASSLASGSNSPLHF. The DNA for the CDR3 is TGCGCCAGCAGCTTGGCGTCGGGTTCTAATTCACCCCTCCACTTT.

The rearrangement joins TRBV10-3 to TRBJ2-2, with D unresolved. The CDR3 length is 16 residues. Trimming cost V 3 bases and J 0 bases, with 11 bases left between them. CDR1 is ENHRY, CDR2 SYGVKD, per germline. The CDR3 DNA reads TGTGCCATCAGTGATTGGCAATTCGCGAACACCGGGGAGCTGTTTTTT. Its protein is CAISDWQFANTGELFF.

The V and J genes are TRBV5-4 and TRBJ2-5; perhaps TRBD2 as D (6 bases). CDR1 is SGHNT, CDR2 YYREEE, per germline (reference sequence). V lost 4 bases, J lost 5 bases, and 21 bases lay in between. The CDR3 totals 16 residues. DNA of the CDR3: TGTGCCAGCAGCCTCGACCGGGTAGTTGCGGGGGAGACCCAGTACTTC. Protein: CASSLDRVVAGETQYF.

This clone was seen a single time. This chain connects TRBV7-2 to TRBJ1-2; 9 bases are a match to TRBD1. CDR3 length equals 15 residues. V was pared by 5 bases and J by 4 bases, with 8 bases of the junction left unmatched. Germline V gene data show CDR1 as SGHTA and CDR2 as FQGNSA. The CDR3 spells CASSREQGAGYGYTF. DNA for the CDR3: TGTGCCAGCAGCCGAGAACAGGGGGCTGGCTATGGCTACACCTTC.

V gene TRBV7-2 combines with J gene TRBJ2-2; D might be TRBD1 (5 bases). The germline V gene encodes CDR1 SGHTA and CDR2 FQGNSA. This CDR3 comprises 13 residues. Trimming removed 2 bases from V and 7 bases from J, with 8 bases in between. CDR3 coding DNA: TGTGCCAGCAGCTTACAGGGCGGCGGGGAGCTGTTTTTT. This codes for CASSLQGGGELFF.

The chain couples TRBV27 to TRBJ2-3; D unresolved. The V end lost 4 bases, the J end lost 2 bases, and 10 bases lay between the germline ends. Germline CDR1 reads MNHEY; CDR2 reads SMNVEV (reference sequence). The CDR3 loop spans 14 amino acids. Here the CDR3 DNA reads TGTGCCAGCAGTTCCCTCGGTTCCACAGATACGCAGTATTTT. Its translation is CASSSLGSTDTQYF.

J is TRBJ2-2 and V is TRBV5-1, with D perhaps TRBD1 (5 bases). Trimming took off 4 bases at V and 7 bases at J, with 14 bases between the two ends. The CDR3 is 14 residues long. Germline assignment: CDR1 SGHRS and CDR2 YFSETQ. CDR3 bases: TGCGCCAGCAGCGCCGCAGGGCGTGGCGGGGAGCTGTTTTTT. Translation: CASSAAGRGGELFF. The variable domain in full, completed from reference TRBV5-1 and TRBJ2-2, reads KAGVTQTPRYLIKTRGQQVTLSCSPISGHRSVSWYQQTPGQGLQFLFEYFSETQRNKGNFPGRFSGRQFSNSRSEMNVSTLELGDSALYLCASSAAGRGGELFFGEGSRLTVL.

The chain carries TRBV2 and TRBJ1-4; D gene ambiguous. Trimming shortened V by 8 bases and J by 1 base, and 17 bases separated the two germline ends. The CDR3 loop spans 16 amino acids. The germline V gene has CDR1 SNHLY and CDR2 FYNNEI. In DNA, the CDR3 is TGTGCCAGCCGCTTAAACCCGGGAAAAACTAATGAAAAACTGTTTTTT. This translates into CASRLNPGKTNEKLFF.

Details on this clone: The junction differs from germline at one of its ends, possibly a read error. The chain employs TRBV7-7 and TRBJ2-1; possible D gene TRBD1, 6 bases. The CDR3 is 13 residues long. Looked up from germline, CDR1 is SSHAT and CDR2 is FNYEAQ (reference sequence). CDR3 residues: CASSQDSYNEQFF. In DNA, the CDR3 is TGTGCTAGCAGCCAGGACAGCTACAATGAGCAGTTCTTC.

The rearrangement links TRBV13 to TRBJ2-1; 9 bases agree with TRBD2. The germline gives CDR1 PRHDT, CDR2 FYEKMQ (reference sequence). This CDR3 region has 16 residues. V gave up 1 base and J gave up 1 base; unmatched junction bases: 2. In DNA, the CDR3 is TGTGCCAGCAGCTTAGAGGCGGGGGGGTCCTACAATGAGCAGTTCTTC. The encoded protein is CASSLEAGGSYNEQFF.

This clone was seen just once. The chain has TRBV18 and TRBJ2-7, with a tentative D call TRBD2 (6 bases). Trimming stripped 2 bases from V and 0 bases from J, with 20 bases between. Germline V CDR1 and CDR2: KGHSH, LQKENI. The CDR3 loop spans 18 amino acids. CDR3 nucleotide sequence: TGTGCCAGCTCACCAGTTGCGGGGTCGGGGTTTTCCTCCTACGAGCAGTACTTC. Translating gives CASSPVAGSGFSSYEQYF.

V usage is TRBV5-6 and J usage is TRBJ2-1; 7 bases fit TRBD2. The V and J ends lost 5 bases and 2 bases, in that order; junction bases with no gene match: 10. The CDR3 is made up of 16 amino acids. Per germline, CDR1 SGHDT and CDR2 YYEEEE. CDR3 in amino acids: CASSLNRGVAYNEQFF. Here the CDR3 DNA reads TGTGCCAGCAGTTTAAACCGGGGGGTCGCCTACAATGAGCAGTTCTTC.

This clone was seen a handful of times. The gene calls are TRBV19 and TRBJ1-1, with 12 positions matching TRBD1. The V and J ends lost 7 bases and 0 bases, in that order; junction bases with no gene match: 6. Germline values: CDR1 LNHDA, CDR2 SQIVND (reference sequence). This CDR3 has 16 amino acids. The CDR3 region is CASTRDRGPMNTEAFF. CDR3 nucleotides: TGTGCCAGTACTCGGGACAGGGGGCCCATGAACACTGAAGCTTTCTTT.

The rearrangement joins TRBV5-1 to TRBJ2-7; TRBD2 matches 8 bases. Unmatched junction bases numbered 7, after V lost 5 bases and J lost 3 bases. The germline gives CDR1 SGHRS, CDR2 YFSETQ. The length of the CDR3 is 14 residues. The CDR3 spells CASRVSGGVYEQYF. For the CDR3, the DNA is TGCGCCAGCAGAGTATCGGGGGGGGTCTACGAGCAGTACTTC.